One and the same sample provided the 7 T cell receptor beta chains below, sequenced in a study of CD8 T cells in ankylosing spondylitis. These receptors lack a known antigen. Points from the study as a whole: Characteristic of ankylosing spondylitis blood, it appeared, was a TCR beta motif comprising several highly homologous variants.

TCRdb processed the 5' RACE reads anew with MiXCR; each CDR3 protein has one entry. The table shows some 400,000 distinct CDR3 sequences, with approximately 20% occurring only once. Sequencing was done on a sample of blood, either unsorted or a sorted T cell fraction (not recorded which). The origin of the receptors is a male donor with ankylosing spondylitis.

The chain employs TRBV20-1 and TRBJ2-2, with a possible D match to TRBD1 (5 bases). V lost 0 bases, J lost 6 bases, and 14 bases lay in between. This CDR3 has 15 amino acids. Germline V gene sequence: CDR1 DFQATT, CDR2 SNEGSKA (reference sequence). The CDR3 spells CSAREYRRGPGELFF. In nucleotides, the CDR3 is TGCAGTGCTAGAGAATACAGGAGAGGTCCCGGGGAGCTGTTTTTT.

This clonotype was counted only a few times. This rearrangement joins TRBV12-3 or TRBV12-4 to TRBJ2-1; 14 positions agree with TRBD2. The ends lost 5 bases at V and 4 bases at J; junction bases unmatched: 7. The CDR3 totals 17 residues. CDR3 sequence (DNA): TGTGCCAGCAGTCCCGGCCGGACTAGCGGGAGGTACAATGAGCAGTTCTTC. Its protein is CASSPGRTSGRYNEQFF.

This clonotype was picked up a small number of times. The chain links TRBV29-1 to TRBJ2-7, with 9 bases fitting TRBD1. V was clipped by 6 bases and J by 3 bases; unmatched bases: 9. This CDR3 is built from 14 residues. Looked up from germline, CDR1 is SQVTM and CDR2 is ANQGSEA. CDR3 sequence: CSVGSGTGRYEQYF. The CDR3 coding sequence is TGCAGCGTGGGTTCCGGGACAGGGCGCTACGAGCAGTACTTC.

The rearrangement joins TRBV6-5 to TRBJ2-7; D is undetermined. The V gene lost 4 bases and the J gene lost 3 bases, with 10 bases spanning the gap. The CDR3 has 13 amino acids. Germline V CDR1 and CDR2: MNHEY, SVGAGI. CDR3 DNA sequence: TGTGCCAGCAGTTCCCCAGCGCGCTACGAGCAGTACTTC. This encodes CASSSPARYEQYF.

V gene TRBV7-2 combines with J gene TRBJ2-7, with D possibly matching TRBD2 (6 bases). Germline V lookup: CDR1 SGHTA, CDR2 FQGNSA. The CDR3 is made up of 14 amino acids. The V end was cut by 1 base, the J end by 7 bases, with 14 bases between. In nucleotides, the CDR3 is TGTGCCAGCAGCTTAGGGTCCAGCGGAGGGGAGCAGTACTTC. It codes for CASSLGSSGGEQYF.

The rearrangement joins TRBV10-3 to TRBJ1-1; D ambiguous. The CDR3 has 13 residues. V lost 10 bases and J lost 1, with 13 bases in between. CDR1 ENHRY and CDR2 SYGVKD come from the germline V gene. The CDR3 coding sequence is TGTGCCACCACAACAGTGGAGAACACTGAAGCTTTCTTT. It translates to CATTTVENTEAFF.

There are a few counts of this clonotype. The genes are TRBV29-1 and TRBJ2-3; D remains ambiguous. The CDR3 has 15 residues. The V gene lost 1 base and the J gene lost 1 base, with 12 bases spanning the gap. From germline, CDR1 is SQVTM and CDR2 ANQGSEA. The chain's CDR3 is CSVEGPVLGTDTQYF. CDR3 DNA sequence: TGCAGCGTTGAAGGTCCGGTTTTGGGCACAGATACGCAGTATTTT.